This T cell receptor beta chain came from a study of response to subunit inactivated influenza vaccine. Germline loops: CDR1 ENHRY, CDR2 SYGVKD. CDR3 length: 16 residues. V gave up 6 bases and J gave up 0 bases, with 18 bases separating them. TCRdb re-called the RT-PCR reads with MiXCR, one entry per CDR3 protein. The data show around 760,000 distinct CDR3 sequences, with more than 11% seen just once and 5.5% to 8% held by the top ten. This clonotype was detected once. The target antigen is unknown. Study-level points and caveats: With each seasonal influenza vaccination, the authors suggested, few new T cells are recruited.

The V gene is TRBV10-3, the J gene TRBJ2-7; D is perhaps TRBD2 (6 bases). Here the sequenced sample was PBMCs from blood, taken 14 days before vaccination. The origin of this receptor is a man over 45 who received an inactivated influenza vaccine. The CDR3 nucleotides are TGTGCCATCAGACCAACCCGGGACTCTAACTCCTACGAGCAGTACTTC. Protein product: CAIRPTRDSNSYEQYF.